Shown below are 27 T cell receptor beta chains from a single sample sequenced in a study of T cell repertoires in cytomegalovirus infection. These TCRs are of unknown antigen specificity. A single record per CDR3 protein comes from TCRdb applying MiXCR to the reads. This sample has about 270,000 distinct CDR3 sequences, with roughly a fifth found just once. The starting material was cultured PBMCs, obtained from culture after CMV antigen stimulation. These receptor sequences come from a human donor in good health (CMV status not recorded). Some clones in this sample may be carry-over from other donors' samples.

The chain uses TRBV12-3 or TRBV12-4 and TRBJ2-7, with D possibly TRBD2 on 6 matching bases. V lost 1 base and J 3 bases, leaving 13 bases between the germline ends. This CDR3 is 15 amino acids long. This CDR3 reads CASSLDGTGDYEQYF. The CDR3 nucleotides are TGTGCCAGCAGTTTAGATGGGACGGGGGACTACGAGCAGTACTTC.

The chain joins TRBV27 to TRBJ2-4; TRBD2 might be the D (6 bases). Trimming took off 1 base at V and 8 bases at J, with 9 bases between the two ends. This CDR3 has 13 residues. Germline V CDR1 and CDR2: MNHEY, SMNVEV (reference sequence). DNA for the CDR3: TGTGCCAGCAGTTTATTCTCGGGGGACATTCAGTACTTC. It translates to CASSLFSGDIQYF.

This chain links TRBV12-3 or TRBV12-4 with TRBJ2-7; perhaps D is TRBD1 or TRBD2 (5 bases each). V was trimmed by 5 bases and J by 3 bases, leaving 14 bases between them. The CDR3 consists of 14 residues. CDR3 nucleotide sequence: TGTGCCAGCAGTCAGGGTGAGGGCGGCTACGAGCAGTACTTC. This encodes CASSQGEGGYEQYF.

CDR3 DNA: TGTGCCAGCAGCTTAGACGGAGAAAACATTCAGTACTTC. Its translation is CASSLDGENIQYF. V gene TRBV7-2 combines with J gene TRBJ2-4; no clear D gene. Germline loops: CDR1 SGHTA, CDR2 FQGNSA. Trimming removed 1 base at V and 5 bases at J, with 6 bases between. This CDR3 region has 13 residues.

The V and J genes are TRBV2 and TRBJ1-1, with 7 bases fitting TRBD1. The germline gives CDR1 SNHLY, CDR2 FYNNEI. Germline trimming cut 4 bases from V and 0 bases from J; bases unmatched to any gene: 8. This CDR3 contains 16 residues. DNA of the CDR3: TGTGCCAGCAGTGTATCGACAGGGATCATGAACACTGAAGCTTTCTTT. This sequence encodes CASSVSTGIMNTEAFF.

The rearrangement links TRBV5-1 to TRBJ1-4; D not certain. Germline CDR1 SGHRS, CDR2 YFSETQ. Trimming stripped 1 base from V and 7 bases from J, with 14 bases between. CDR3 size: 15 residues. CDR3 in DNA: TGCGCCAGCAGCTTGAGGGCCGATCGGAGTGAAAAACTGTTTTTT. It yields the protein CASSLRADRSEKLFF.

The CDR3 region is CSVEETGGGDGYTF. Here the CDR3 DNA reads TGCAGCGTTGAAGAGACAGGAGGAGGGGATGGCTACACCTTC. The rearrangement uses TRBV29-1 and TRBJ1-2, with D perhaps TRBD1 (6 bases). CDR1 SQVTM and CDR2 ANQGSEA come from the germline V gene. The length of the CDR3 is 14 residues. Trimming removed 0 bases at V and 6 bases at J, with 14 bases between.

This clonotype came up many times. The genes are TRBV6-1 and TRBJ2-1; possibly TRBD1 for D (5 bases). V was trimmed by 4 bases and J by 7 bases, leaving 20 bases between them. The CDR3 length is 16 residues. In germline, CDR1 is MNHNS, CDR2 SASEGT. The CDR3 coding sequence is TGTGCCAGCAGTGCTCTTCTGGGGCAGACGACGAATGAGCAGTTCTTC. This codes for CASSALLGQTTNEQFF.

In its sample, this clonotype was seen many times. This chain links TRBV4-3 with TRBJ1-2; D remains unclear. Between the trimmed V and J ends, which lost 0 bases and 5 bases, there was a span of 10 bases. The CDR3 totals 14 residues. CDR1 and CDR2 from the germline V gene are LGHNA and YSLEER. CDR3 coding DNA: TGCGCCAGCAGCCAAGATGTCCAGGATTATGGCTACACCTTC. It yields the protein CASSQDVQDYGYTF.

This chain links TRBV19 with TRBJ1-1; D remains unclear. The CDR3 is made up of 16 amino acids. V was cut by 3 bases and J by 1 base, with 15 bases left in between. Germline values: CDR1 LNHDA, CDR2 SQIVND (reference sequence). The CDR3 region is CASSIVPRSPNTEAFF. CDR3 bases: TGTGCCAGTAGTATTGTCCCCCGGTCCCCGAACACTGAAGCTTTCTTT.

The chain recombines TRBV28 with TRBJ1-5; 7 nucleotides match TRBD1. The CDR3 runs to 16 residues. Germline CDR1 is MDHEN and CDR2 is SYDVKM. J lost 4 bases, V lost 5 bases, and 11 bases had no gene match. CDR3 DNA sequence: TGTGCCAGCAGTCTGAGGGGACAGACTAAAAATCAGCCCCAGCATTTT. Translating gives CASSLRGQTKNQPQHF. Full variable domain (outside the CDR3, taken from reference TRBV28 and TRBJ1-5): DVKVTQSSRYLVKRTGEKVFLECVQDMDHENMFWYRQDPGLGLRLIYFSYDVKMKEKGDIPEGYSVSREKKERFSLILESASTNQTSMYLCASSLRGQTKNQPQHFGDGTRLSIL.

This clonotype came up many times. CDR3 DNA: TGTGCCAGCAGCTCCCCCGGGAGTATGCAGTATTTT. Translated, it gives CASSSPGSMQYF. The chain carries TRBV7-8 and TRBJ2-3; weak D call: TRBD2 (6 bases). In germline, CDR1 is SGHVS, CDR2 FQNEAQ. V lost 4 bases and J 11 bases, leaving 13 bases between the germline ends. The length of the CDR3 is 12 residues.

The sample holds many counts of this clonotype. J is TRBJ2-5 and V is TRBV19; D gene unclear. Trimming shortened V by 8 bases and J by 6 bases, and 7 bases separated the two germline ends. The CDR3 consists of 10 residues. Germline CDR1 reads LNHDA; CDR2 reads SQIVND (reference sequence). The chain's CDR3 is CASGVKTQYF. The CDR3 DNA follows: TGTGCCAGTGGGGTGAAGACCCAGTACTTC.

This clonotype showed up just a few times. The rearrangement joins TRBV4-3 to TRBJ2-4; D unclear. CDR3 length: 18 amino acids. V lost 0 bases, J lost 0 bases, and 15 bases lay in between. Germline V gives CDR1 LGHNA, CDR2 YSLEER. The CDR3 nucleotides read TGCGCCAGCAGCCAAGATTTCACGTTCGCGCTAGCCAAAAACATTCAGTACTTC. This encodes CASSQDFTFALAKNIQYF.

The rearrangement joins TRBV19 to TRBJ2-5; maybe TRBD2 (6 bases). CDR1 and CDR2 (germline): LNHDA, SQIVND (reference sequence). V lost 3 bases to trimming and J lost 2 bases, with 7 bases between them. The CDR3 totals 13 residues. For the CDR3, the DNA is TGTGCCAGTAGTATTGGGACTCAAGAGACCCAGTACTTC. Encoded protein: CASSIGTQETQYF.

The chain is built from TRBV6-2 or TRBV6-3 and TRBJ1-1; the D is unclear. The germline V gene has CDR1 MNHEY and CDR2 SVGEGT. Trimming removed 2 bases at V and 1 base at J, with 11 bases between. The CDR3 is 15 residues long. The CDR3 nucleotides read TGTGCCAGCAGTTACCGGTTTGGGCAGAACACTGAAGCTTTCTTT. It specifies CASSYRFGQNTEAFF.

The chain carries TRBV29-1 and TRBJ2-1; the match to TRBD2 covers 7 bases. J lost 1 base, V lost 5 bases, and 5 bases had no gene match. The germline V gene has CDR1 SQVTM and CDR2 ANQGSEA. This CDR3 comprises 14 residues. The CDR3 DNA sequence: TGCAGCGTTCCCACTAGCGTTTCCTACAATGAGCAGTTCTTC. This encodes CSVPTSVSYNEQFF.

The rearrangement uses TRBV30 and TRBJ2-1; D possibly matches TRBD1 or TRBD2 (6 bases each). There are 17 residues in the CDR3. Trimming left V 3 bases short and J 5 bases short, with 23 bases between. Germline CDR1 and CDR2: GTSNPN and SVGIG (reference sequence). The CDR3 sequence: CAWRKKGGRKGDNEQFF. CDR3 DNA: TGTGCCTGGAGAAAAAAAGGGGGGCGAAAGGGGGACAATGAGCAGTTCTTC.

This clonotype has only one observation. This chain links TRBV6-2 or TRBV6-3 with TRBJ2-5; no clear D. V was trimmed by 6 bases and J by 7 bases, leaving 9 bases between them. The CDR3 totals 11 residues. CDR1 and CDR2 (germline): MNHEY, SVGEGT. CDR3 protein: CASSSRGTQYF. CDR3 nucleotides: TGTGCCAGCAGCTCTAGAGGGACCCAGTACTTC.

This rearrangement joins TRBV6-5 to TRBJ2-5, with a tentative D call TRBD1 (7 bases). Between the trimmed V and J ends, which lost 6 bases and 2 bases, there was a span of 31 bases. CDR3 length: 20 residues. In germline, CDR1 is MNHEY, CDR2 SVGAGI. CDR3 sequence (DNA): TGTGCCAGCAGCAAGGGGGCTAGTAGGGGGGTAGCGGAACTACAAGAGACCCAGTACTTC. Its protein is CASSKGASRGVAELQETQYF.

This chain uses TRBV29-1 with TRBJ1-5; 8 bases are shared with TRBD1. V was pared by 5 bases and J by 6 bases, with 9 bases of the junction left unmatched. From germline, CDR1 is SQVTM and CDR2 ANQGSEA. The length of the CDR3 is 14 residues. The CDR3 DNA sequence: TGCAGCGTTTCTACAGGGGGGCTCGGTCAGCCCCAGCATTTT. This gives the protein CSVSTGGLGQPQHF. The entire variable domain, with the rest obtained from reference TRBV29-1 and TRBJ1-5, is as follows: SAVISQKPSRDICQRGTSLTIQCQVDSQVTMMFWYRQQPGQSLTLIATANQGSEATYESGFVIDKFPISRPNLTFSTLTVSNMSPEDSSIYLCSVSTGGLGQPQHFGDGTRLSIL.

This clonotype was seen repeatedly, ten times or more. The chain links TRBV28 to TRBJ2-5, with 8 bases lining up with TRBD1. The CDR3 consists of 14 residues. Unmatched junction bases numbered 8, after V lost 5 bases and J lost 6 bases. CDR1 and CDR2 from the germline V gene are MDHEN and SYDVKM. The CDR3 nucleotides are TGTGCCAGCAGTCTGCAGGGGGCGGGGAAGACCCAGTACTTC. Encoded protein: CASSLQGAGKTQYF.

This clonotype showed up just a few times. The chain couples TRBV11-3 to TRBJ1-2, with D possibly matching TRBD1 (6 bases). This CDR3 has 13 amino acids. V lost 5 bases to trimming and J lost 5 bases, with 12 bases between them. The germline gives CDR1 SGHNT, CDR2 YENEEA. The CDR3 nucleotides read TGTGCCAGCAGCCCTCGGGACAAGTATGGCTACACCTTC. This codes for CASSPRDKYGYTF.

The chain carries TRBV5-5 and TRBJ2-1, with D perhaps matching TRBD1 (5 bases). This CDR3 has 17 residues. The V end lost 2 bases, the J end lost 0 bases, and 15 bases lay between the germline ends. Germline V gene lookup returns CDR1 SGHKS and CDR2 YYEKEE (reference sequence). The CDR3 reads CASSLRDSLSSYNEQFF. CDR3 DNA sequence: TGTGCCAGCAGCTTACGCGACAGCTTAAGCTCCTACAATGAGCAGTTCTTC.

This sequence joins TRBV4-1 and TRBJ1-1, with 9 bases aligning to TRBD1. The ends lost 4 bases at V and 5 bases at J; junction bases unmatched: 8. This CDR3 contains 15 residues. The V gene's germline CDR1 is MGHRA and CDR2 YSYEKL. CDR3 in DNA: TGCGCCAGCAGCCCCACCGGGACAGGGTGGACTGAAGCTTTCTTT. Protein sequence: CASSPTGTGWTEAFF.

This sequence joins TRBV4-1 and TRBJ2-5, with unresolved D. CDR1 is MGHRA, CDR2 YSYEKL, per germline. The CDR3 runs to 13 residues. V lost 4 bases and J 1 base, leaving 7 bases between the germline ends. CDR3 in DNA: TGCGCCAGCAGCCTTAGCAGCCAAGAGACCCAGTACTTC. The encoded protein is CASSLSSQETQYF.

This clonotype was seen more than once but under ten times. The J gene is TRBJ2-5, the V gene TRBV6-1, with a weak D call TRBD2 (5 bases). The length of the CDR3 is 16 residues. CDR1 MNHNS and CDR2 SASEGT come from the germline V gene. V lost 0 bases, J lost 5 bases, and 16 bases lay in between. The CDR3, as DNA: TGTGCCAGCAGTGAAGCGGGAGAGGGTTTCGGGGAGACCCAGTACTTC. Amino acids: CASSEAGEGFGETQYF.